One sample yielded the 2 T cell receptor beta chains listed below, sequenced in a study of graft-versus-host responses after intestinal transplantation. Measured with immunoSEQ multiplex PCR; TCRdb has only the in-frame clones, and not every one. The sample records tens of thousands of clones, 90% to 95% being singletons. Their antigens remain unidentified. Sample: unstimulated CD8+ T cells sorted from spleen or lymph node cells, taken before intestinal transplant. Receptors originate from a human donor who received an intestinal transplant.

V gene TRBV9 combines with J gene TRBJ2-5; 7 nucleotides match TRBD1. Looked up from germline, CDR1 is SGDLS and CDR2 is YYNGEE. The CDR3 is 14 residues long. J gave up 2 bases and V 3 bases, and 4 bases lay outside the gene matches. CDR3 in amino acids: CASSAGQEQETQYF. The DNA of the CDR3 is TGTGCCAGCAGCGCCGGACAGGAGCAAGAGACCCAGTACTTC.

The CDR3 DNA is TGCGCCAGCAGCCAAGGCCGGTGGAGGGAAGAGACCCAGTACTTC. Translating it yields CASSQGRWREETQYF. The chain recombines TRBV4-1 with TRBJ2-5; D is perhaps TRBD2 (6 bases). CDR3 length: 15 residues. Germline-derived CDR1 and CDR2 are MGHRA and YSYEKL. V lost 1 base to trimming and J lost 3 bases, with 12 bases between them.